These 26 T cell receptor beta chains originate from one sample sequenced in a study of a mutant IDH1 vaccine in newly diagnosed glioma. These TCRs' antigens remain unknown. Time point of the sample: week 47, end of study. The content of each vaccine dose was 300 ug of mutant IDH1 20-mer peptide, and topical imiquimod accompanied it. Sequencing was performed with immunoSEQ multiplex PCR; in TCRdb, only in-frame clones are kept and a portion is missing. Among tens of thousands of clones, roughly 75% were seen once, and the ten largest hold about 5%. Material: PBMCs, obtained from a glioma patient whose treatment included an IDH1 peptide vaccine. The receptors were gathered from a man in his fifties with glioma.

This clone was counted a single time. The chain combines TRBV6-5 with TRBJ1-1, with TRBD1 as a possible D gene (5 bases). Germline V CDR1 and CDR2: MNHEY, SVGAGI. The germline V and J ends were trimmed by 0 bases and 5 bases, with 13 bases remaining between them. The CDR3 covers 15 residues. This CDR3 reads CASSYSSAGRTEAFF. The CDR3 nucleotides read TGTGCCAGCAGTTACTCTTCGGCAGGGAGGACTGAAGCTTTCTTT.

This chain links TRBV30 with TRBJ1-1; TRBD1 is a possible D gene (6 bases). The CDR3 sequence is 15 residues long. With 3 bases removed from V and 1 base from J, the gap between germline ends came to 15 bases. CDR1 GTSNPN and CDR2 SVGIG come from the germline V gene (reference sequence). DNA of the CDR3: TGTGCCTGGAGCGTCTGGGGGGGCTCGAACACTGAAGCTTTCTTT. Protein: CAWSVWGGSNTEAFF.

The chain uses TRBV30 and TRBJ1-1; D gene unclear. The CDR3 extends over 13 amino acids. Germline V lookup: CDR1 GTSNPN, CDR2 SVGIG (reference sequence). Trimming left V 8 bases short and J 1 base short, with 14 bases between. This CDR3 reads CARQEGGNTEAFF. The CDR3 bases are TGTGCCCGACAAGAGGGAGGGAACACTGAAGCTTTCTTT.

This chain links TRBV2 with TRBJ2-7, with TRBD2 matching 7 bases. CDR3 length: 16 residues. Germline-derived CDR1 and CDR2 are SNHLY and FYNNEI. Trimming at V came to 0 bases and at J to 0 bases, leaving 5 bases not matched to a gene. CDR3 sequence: CASSEALSGYSYEQYF. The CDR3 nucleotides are TGTGCCAGCAGTGAAGCGCTTAGCGGGTACTCCTACGAGCAGTACTTC.

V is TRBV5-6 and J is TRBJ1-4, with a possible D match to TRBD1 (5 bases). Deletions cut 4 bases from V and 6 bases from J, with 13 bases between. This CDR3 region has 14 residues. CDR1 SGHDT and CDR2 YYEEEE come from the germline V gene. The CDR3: CASSPSGTYEKLFF. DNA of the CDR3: TGTGCCAGCAGCCCCTCGGGGACCTATGAAAAACTGTTTTTT.

CDR3 region: CASSFEGAGHIPNTGELFF. For the CDR3, the DNA is TGTGCCAGCAGCTTCGAGGGGGCAGGGCACATCCCAAACACCGGGGAGCTGTTTTTT. The J gene is TRBJ2-2, the V gene TRBV5-6; 7 positions match TRBD1. With V trimmed by 2 bases and J by 2 bases, 15 bases remained unmatched. This CDR3 has 19 residues. In germline, CDR1 is SGHDT, CDR2 YYEEEE.

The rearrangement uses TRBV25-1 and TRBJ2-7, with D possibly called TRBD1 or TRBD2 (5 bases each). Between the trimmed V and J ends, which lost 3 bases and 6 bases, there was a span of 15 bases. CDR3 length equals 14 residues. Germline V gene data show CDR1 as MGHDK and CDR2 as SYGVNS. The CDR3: CASSDNSRDVEQYF. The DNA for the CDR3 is TGTGCCAGCAGTGACAATTCCCGGGACGTCGAGCAGTACTTC.

In DNA form, the CDR3 reads TGTGCCAGCAGCCAAGATATCGGGGAAGCCTATGGCTACACCTTC. Translating gives CASSQDIGEAYGYTF. The V call is TRBV4-2, the J call TRBJ1-2; D is uncertain. Germline values: CDR1 LGHNA, CDR2 YNFKEQ. This CDR3 comprises 15 residues. Deletions cut 0 bases from V and 4 bases from J, with 12 bases between.

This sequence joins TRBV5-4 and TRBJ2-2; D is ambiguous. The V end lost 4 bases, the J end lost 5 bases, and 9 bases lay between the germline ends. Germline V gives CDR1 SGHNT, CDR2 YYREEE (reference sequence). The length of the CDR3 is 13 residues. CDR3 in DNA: TGTGCCAGCAGCCAAGACCGAACCGGGGAGCTGTTTTTT. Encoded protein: CASSQDRTGELFF.

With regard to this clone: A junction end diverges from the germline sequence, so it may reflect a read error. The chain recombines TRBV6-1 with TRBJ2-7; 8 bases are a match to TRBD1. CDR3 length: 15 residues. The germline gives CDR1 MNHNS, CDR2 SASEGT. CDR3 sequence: CASNTGTGSTHEQYF. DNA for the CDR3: TGTGCCAGCAATACCGGGACAGGAAGTACTCACGAACAGTACTTC.

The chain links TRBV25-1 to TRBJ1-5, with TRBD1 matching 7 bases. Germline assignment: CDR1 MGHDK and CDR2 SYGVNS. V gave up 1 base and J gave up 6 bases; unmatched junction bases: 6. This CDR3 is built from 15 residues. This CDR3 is CASSESGTATQPQHF. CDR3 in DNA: TGTGCCAGCAGTGAATCGGGGACAGCAACTCAGCCCCAGCATTTT.

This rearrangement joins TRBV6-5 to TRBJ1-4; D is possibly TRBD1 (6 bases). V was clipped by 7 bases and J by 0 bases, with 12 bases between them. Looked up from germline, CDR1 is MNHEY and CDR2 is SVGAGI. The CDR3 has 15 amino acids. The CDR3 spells CASTTKGATNEKLFF. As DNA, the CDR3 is TGTGCCAGCACTACTAAGGGGGCAACTAATGAAAAACTGTTTTTT.

CDR3 bases: TGTGCCTGGAGTAGACAGGGGGCCGGGGAGCTGTTTTTT. Translating gives CAWSRQGAGELFF. The V and J genes are TRBV30 and TRBJ2-2, with 9 bases lining up with TRBD1. Trimming took 2 bases from V and 6 from J; bases not matched to a gene: 1. CDR1 is GTSNPN and CDR2 is SVGIG in the germline V gene (reference sequence). This CDR3 has 13 amino acids.

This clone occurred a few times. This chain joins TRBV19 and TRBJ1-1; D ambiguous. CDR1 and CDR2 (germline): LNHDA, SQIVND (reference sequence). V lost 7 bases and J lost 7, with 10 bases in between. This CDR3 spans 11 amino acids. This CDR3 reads CASKTGNEAFF. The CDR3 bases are TGTGCCAGTAAGACGGGAAATGAAGCTTTCTTT.

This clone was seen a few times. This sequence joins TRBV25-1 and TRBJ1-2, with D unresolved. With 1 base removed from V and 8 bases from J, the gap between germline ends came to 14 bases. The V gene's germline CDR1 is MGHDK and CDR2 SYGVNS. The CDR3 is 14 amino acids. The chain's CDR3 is CASSEWGGSGGYTF. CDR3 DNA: TGTGCCAGCAGTGAATGGGGAGGGTCGGGGGGCTACACCTTC.

The DNA of the CDR3 is TGTGCCAGCAGTATTAAGCGGGGGGGCACCGGGGAGCTGTTTTTT. Protein product: CASSIKRGGTGELFF. The rearrangement uses TRBV6-5 and TRBJ2-2; 10 positions match TRBD2. This CDR3 comprises 15 residues. Trimming cost V 5 bases and J 4 bases; bases outside gene matches: 4. In germline, CDR1 is MNHEY, CDR2 SVGAGI.

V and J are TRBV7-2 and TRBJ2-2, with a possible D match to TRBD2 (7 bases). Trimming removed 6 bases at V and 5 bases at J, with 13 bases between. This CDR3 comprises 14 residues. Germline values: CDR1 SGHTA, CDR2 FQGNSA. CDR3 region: CASSREGGTGELFF. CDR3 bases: TGTGCCAGCAGTAGGGAGGGGGGGACCGGGGAGCTGTTTTTT.

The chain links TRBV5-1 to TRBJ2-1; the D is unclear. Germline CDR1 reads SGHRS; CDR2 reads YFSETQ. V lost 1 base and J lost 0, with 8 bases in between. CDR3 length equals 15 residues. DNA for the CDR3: TGCGCCAGCAGCTTGACAGCCAGCTCCTACAATGAGCAGTTCTTC. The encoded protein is CASSLTASSYNEQFF.

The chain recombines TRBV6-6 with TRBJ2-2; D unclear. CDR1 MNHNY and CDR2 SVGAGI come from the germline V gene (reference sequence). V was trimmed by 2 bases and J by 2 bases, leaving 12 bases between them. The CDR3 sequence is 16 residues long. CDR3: CASSYPAPSNTGELFF. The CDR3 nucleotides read TGTGCCAGCAGTTACCCCGCCCCCAGTAACACCGGGGAGCTGTTTTTT.

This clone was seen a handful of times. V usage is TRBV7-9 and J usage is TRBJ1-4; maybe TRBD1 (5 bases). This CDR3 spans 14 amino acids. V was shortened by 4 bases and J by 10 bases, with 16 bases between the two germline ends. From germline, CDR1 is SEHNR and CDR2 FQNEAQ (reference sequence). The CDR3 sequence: CASSSLDTGGKLFF. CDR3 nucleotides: TGTGCCAGCAGCTCCCTCGACACGGGGGGAAAACTGTTTTTT.

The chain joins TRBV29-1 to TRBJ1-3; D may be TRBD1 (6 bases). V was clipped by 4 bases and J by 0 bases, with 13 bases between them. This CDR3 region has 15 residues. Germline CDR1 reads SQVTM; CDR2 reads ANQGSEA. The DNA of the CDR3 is TGCAGCGTTGCTTCAGGGGCTCACTCTGGAAACACCATATATTTT. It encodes CSVASGAHSGNTIYF.

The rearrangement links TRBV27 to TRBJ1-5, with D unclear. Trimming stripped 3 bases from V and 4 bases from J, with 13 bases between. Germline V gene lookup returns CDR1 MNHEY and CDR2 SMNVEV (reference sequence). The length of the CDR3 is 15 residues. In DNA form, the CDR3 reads TGTGCCAGCAGTTTGTTCCTAAGTTTTAATCAGCCCCAGCATTTT. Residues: CASSLFLSFNQPQHF.

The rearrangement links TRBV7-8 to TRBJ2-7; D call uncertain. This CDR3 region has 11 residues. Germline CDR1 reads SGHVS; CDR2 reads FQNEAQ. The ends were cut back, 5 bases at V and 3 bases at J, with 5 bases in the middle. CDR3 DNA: TGTGCCAGCAGCAGTGTCTACGAGCAGTACTTC. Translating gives CASSSVYEQYF.

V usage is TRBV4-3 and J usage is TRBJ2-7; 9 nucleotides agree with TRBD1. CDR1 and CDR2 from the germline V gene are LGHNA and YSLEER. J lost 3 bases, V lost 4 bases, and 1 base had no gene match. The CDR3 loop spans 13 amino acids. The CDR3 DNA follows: TGCGCCAGCAGCCTGGGACAGGGCTACGAGCAGTACTTC. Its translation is CASSLGQGYEQYF.

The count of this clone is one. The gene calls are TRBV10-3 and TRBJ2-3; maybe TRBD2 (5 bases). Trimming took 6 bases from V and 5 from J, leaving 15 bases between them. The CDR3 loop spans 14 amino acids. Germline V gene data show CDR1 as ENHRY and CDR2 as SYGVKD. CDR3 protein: CAISTDWPGDTQYF. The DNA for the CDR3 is TGTGCCATCAGCACGGACTGGCCGGGAGATACGCAGTATTTT.

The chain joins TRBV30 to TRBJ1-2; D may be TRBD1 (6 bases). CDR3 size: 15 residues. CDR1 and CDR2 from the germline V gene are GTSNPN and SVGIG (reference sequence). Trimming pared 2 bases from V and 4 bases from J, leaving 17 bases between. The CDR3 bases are TGTGCCTGGAGTATTCATACGGACAGCGTCTATGGCTACACCTTC. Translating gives CAWSIHTDSVYGYTF.